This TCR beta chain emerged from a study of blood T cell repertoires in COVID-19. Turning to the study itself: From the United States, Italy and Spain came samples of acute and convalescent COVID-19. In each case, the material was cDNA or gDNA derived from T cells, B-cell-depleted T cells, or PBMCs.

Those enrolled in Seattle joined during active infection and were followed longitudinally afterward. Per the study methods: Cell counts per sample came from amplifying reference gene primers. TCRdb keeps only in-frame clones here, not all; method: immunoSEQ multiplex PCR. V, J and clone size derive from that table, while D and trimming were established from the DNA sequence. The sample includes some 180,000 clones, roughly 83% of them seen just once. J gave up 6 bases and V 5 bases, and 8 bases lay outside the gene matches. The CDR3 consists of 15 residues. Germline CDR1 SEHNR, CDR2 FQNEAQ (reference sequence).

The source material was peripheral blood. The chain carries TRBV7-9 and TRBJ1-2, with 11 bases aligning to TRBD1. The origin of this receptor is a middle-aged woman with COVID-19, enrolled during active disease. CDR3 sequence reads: CASSLGQGAADGYTF. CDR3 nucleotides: TGTGCCAGCAGCCTCGGACAGGGGGCGGCGGATGGCTACACCTTC.